This record concerns one TCR beta chain sequence. The antigen is undetermined. This specimen includes other DNA sequences encoding the same CDR3. These data come from a study of T cell repertoires in ileal Crohn's disease. Across the study: Surgery for a complication: stricturing in 61%, penetrating in approximately 40%. Study-wide points: Clonal expansions were more frequent in active smokers than non-smokers at surgery.

Profiling relied on immunoSEQ multiplex PCR, and the TCRdb table lists in-frame clones only, not all of them. The data hold 400 or so clones, with roughly 68% observed a single time. Surgical specimens yielded lamina propria lymphocytes, which were density-gradient separated and then sorted. Germline V gene lookup returns CDR1 SGHRS and CDR2 YFSETQ. This CDR3 contains 16 residues. Trimming shortened V by 4 bases and J by 4 bases, and 20 bases separated the two germline ends. The material sequenced was CD8+ T cells sorted from the ileum. The rearrangement uses TRBV5-1 and TRBJ1-1; tentatively, D is TRBD1 (5 bases). The receptor's source is an adult with Crohn's disease. CDR3 nucleotide sequence: TGCGCCAGCAGCCCTCCCCAGCGGGGGGGACCCACTGAAGCTTTCTTT. Translation gives CASSPPQRGGPTEAFF.